The 23 T cell receptor beta chains in this list originate from one sample, sequenced in a study of neoadjuvant anti-PD-1 for oral cavity cancer (dated by TCRdb to 2020 to 2022). According to the study, the label for this sample's time point signals: before neoadjuvant nivolumab. The protocol used for the library was the immunoSEQ multiplex PCR assay. What TCRdb holds here is the immuneACCESS table cut down to in-frame rearrangements. Part of the clones is not present; checked against another copy, under half of the missing clones reflect an unresolved V gene, and the others are unexplained. In this sample the table shows tens of thousands of clones, more than 70% of which occur a single time. Clones ranked in the top ten supply around 3.2% of the sample. Source: PBMCs, taken before nivolumab (anti-PD-1) treatment. These TCRs come from a person aged 35-80 years with oral cavity squamous cell carcinoma.

V is TRBV4-1 and J is TRBJ2-5, with no clear D. The V gene's germline CDR1 is MGHRA and CDR2 YSYEKL. The CDR3 is made up of 13 amino acids. Between the trimmed V and J ends, which lost 6 bases and 2 bases, there was a span of 10 bases. The CDR3 is CASSWQRQETQYF. Written as DNA, the CDR3 is TGCGCCAGCAGTTGGCAGCGTCAAGAGACCCAGTACTTC.

This clone has more than one count but fewer than ten. J is TRBJ2-1 and V is TRBV5-1; unclear D gene. Germline lookup yields CDR1 SGHRS and CDR2 YFSETQ. V lost 5 bases and J 5 bases, leaving 14 bases between the germline ends. This CDR3 has 14 residues. DNA of the CDR3: TGCGCCAGCAGTCAGCGTCTCGGTGACAATGAGCAGTTCTTC. Its translation: CASSQRLGDNEQFF.

The genes are TRBV27 and TRBJ2-7, with 13 positions matching TRBD2. The germline gives CDR1 MNHEY, CDR2 SMNVEV (reference sequence). This CDR3 comprises 15 residues. V gave up 5 bases and J gave up 3 bases; unmatched junction bases: 4. The CDR3 coding sequence is TGTGCCAGCAGTCCCAGGACTAGCGGGAGCTACGAGCAGTACTTC. Its translation: CASSPRTSGSYEQYF.

The chain combines TRBV5-6 with TRBJ1-1; 7 bases fit TRBD1. Germline trimming cut 0 bases from V and 5 bases from J; bases unmatched to any gene: 7. CDR1 and CDR2 (germline): SGHDT, YYEEEE. CDR3 length: 15 amino acids. Here the CDR3 DNA reads TGTGCCAGCAGCTTGGAGAGGGGGCTGAGGACTGAAGCTTTCTTT. It codes for CASSLERGLRTEAFF.

The chain combines TRBV30 with TRBJ1-1, with D unresolved. The CDR3 consists of 14 residues. V dropped 5 bases and J dropped 4 bases, with 17 bases sitting between them. Germline V lookup: CDR1 GTSNPN, CDR2 SVGIG (reference sequence). DNA for the CDR3: TGTGCCTGGGTGTCCTTCCTGGGTGGCACTGAAGCTTTCTTT. It translates to CAWVSFLGGTEAFF.

V and J are TRBV6-6 and TRBJ2-1, with D perhaps matching TRBD1 (6 bases). Germline loops: CDR1 MNHNY, CDR2 SVGAGI (reference sequence). The CDR3 spans 13 residues. Trimming cost V 4 bases and J 10 bases, with 14 bases left between them. The CDR3 sequence: CASSWTAASEQFF. For the CDR3, the DNA is TGTGCCAGCAGTTGGACAGCCGCGAGCGAGCAGTTCTTC.

The genes are TRBV27 and TRBJ1-2; 9 bases align to TRBD1. Germline CDR1 MNHEY, CDR2 SMNVEV (reference sequence). The junction had 10 bases not matched to a gene; V was cut back by 5 bases and J by 9 bases. This CDR3 has 14 residues. The CDR3 bases are TGTGCCAGCAGTCGAATGGGACAGGGAATAAGCTACACCTTC. It specifies CASSRMGQGISYTF.

The chain recombines TRBV7-8 with TRBJ1-2; perhaps TRBD1 as D (6 bases). This CDR3 region has 14 residues. Trimming stripped 2 bases from V and 7 bases from J, with 14 bases between. Germline lookup yields CDR1 SGHVS and CDR2 FQNEAQ. Here the CDR3 reads CASSLTGRSSGYTF. In nucleotides, the CDR3 is TGTGCCAGCAGCTTAACAGGGAGGTCGTCTGGCTACACCTTC.

V is TRBV28 and J is TRBJ1-1; no clear D gene. Germline CDR1 and CDR2: MDHEN and SYDVKM. The CDR3 runs 14 residues. V was cut by 8 bases and J by 1 base, with 14 bases left in between. CDR3 sequence: CASSRAGSNTEAFF. CDR3 sequence (DNA): TGTGCCAGCTCAAGGGCGGGATCGAACACTGAAGCTTTCTTT. The full variable domain, with the rest looked up from reference TRBV28 and TRBJ1-1, is DVKVTQSSRYLVKRTGEKVFLECVQDMDHENMFWYRQDPGLGLRLIYFSYDVKMKEKGDIPEGYSVSREKKERFSLILESASTNQTSMYLCASSRAGSNTEAFFGQGTRLTVV.

V usage is TRBV2 and J usage is TRBJ2-3; maybe TRBD1 (8 bases). The CDR3 totals 18 residues. V was shortened by 4 bases and J by 1 base, with 21 bases between the two germline ends. Germline V CDR1 and CDR2: SNHLY, FYNNEI. The CDR3 loop reads CASSARAGQVTGTDTQYF. The DNA of the CDR3 is TGTGCCAGCAGTGCCCGAGCGGGACAGGTCACAGGCACAGATACGCAGTATTTT.

CDR3: CASSIRLAGGADTQYF. As DNA, the CDR3 is TGTGCCAGCAGCATACGACTAGCGGGGGGGGCAGATACGCAGTATTTT. The chain employs TRBV5-4 and TRBJ2-3; 14 bases are shared with TRBD2. In germline, CDR1 is SGHNT, CDR2 YYREEE (reference sequence). Trimming cost V 4 bases and J 4 bases; bases outside gene matches: 5. The CDR3 has 16 residues.

The J gene is TRBJ1-6, the V gene TRBV21-1; whether TRBD1, the table's D call, matches the DNA was not checked. TRBV21-1 is given as a pseudogene. The CDR3 extends over 15 amino acids. The CDR3 nucleotides read TGTGCCAGCAGCAAAGTATGTCAGAATAATTCACCCCTCCACTTT. It encodes CASSKVCQNNSPLHF.

This clone was detected only a few times. The chain uses TRBV7-9 and TRBJ2-7; D might be TRBD2 (6 bases). There are 14 residues in the CDR3. Germline V gene lookup returns CDR1 SEHNR and CDR2 FQNEAQ (reference sequence). Trimming removed 1 base at V and 5 bases at J, with 12 bases between. The CDR3 nucleotides read TGTGCCAGCAGCTTAGACGGGAGCAGCCACGAGCAGTACTTC. This sequence encodes CASSLDGSSHEQYF.

The chain uses TRBV27 and TRBJ1-2, with D possibly TRBD1 on 5 matching bases. The V gene's germline CDR1 is MNHEY and CDR2 SMNVEV (reference sequence). Trimming removed 2 bases at V and 3 bases at J, with 7 bases between. The CDR3 consists of 13 residues. CDR3 protein: CASSLAGDYGYTF. The CDR3 DNA reads as TGTGCCAGCAGTTTAGCGGGGGACTATGGCTACACCTTC.

The rearrangement links TRBV7-8 to TRBJ1-2; D may be TRBD1 (5 bases). The CDR3 runs to 15 residues. Germline V gene lookup returns CDR1 SGHVS and CDR2 FQNEAQ. Trimming pared 3 bases from V and 0 bases from J, leaving 11 bases between. DNA for the CDR3: TGTGCCAGCAGCTTCCAGGGAGTTTCTAACTATGGCTACACCTTC. Translating it yields CASSFQGVSNYGYTF.

This clone occurred once. The rearrangement joins TRBV7-7 to TRBJ2-7, with 7 positions matching TRBD1. The germline V gene encodes CDR1 SSHAT and CDR2 FNYEAQ (reference sequence). The length of the CDR3 is 14 residues. V trimming: 1 base; J trimming: 6 bases; junction bases outside the gene matches: 6. The CDR3 bases are TGTGCCAGCAGCTTAGGGGTCCCAGGGGGCGAGCAGTACTTC. Protein: CASSLGVPGGEQYF.

The chain has TRBV5-1 and TRBJ2-3; 12 bases line up with TRBD2. The V segment lost 6 bases and the J segment 4 bases; nucleotides outside the gene matches: 15. The CDR3 has 18 amino acids. Germline V lookup: CDR1 SGHRS, CDR2 YFSETQ. The CDR3 coding sequence is TGCGCCAGCACCCCCCTAGCGGGGGGGCTTCTAATCGCAGATACGCAGTATTTT. It encodes CASTPLAGGLLIADTQYF. Filled out from reference TRBV5-1 and TRBJ2-3, the complete variable domain reads KAGVTQTPRYLIKTRGQQVTLSCSPISGHRSVSWYQQTPGQGLQFLFEYFSETQRNKGNFPGRFSGRQFSNSRSEMNVSTLELGDSALYLCASTPLAGGLLIADTQYFGPGTRLTVL.

The chain couples TRBV4-1 to TRBJ1-2; 7 bases are shared with TRBD1. Germline CDR1 and CDR2: MGHRA and YSYEKL. The CDR3 is made up of 15 amino acids. Germline trimming cut 1 base from V and 0 bases from J; bases unmatched to any gene: 2. For the CDR3, the DNA is TGCGCCAGCAGCCAAGGACAGGGATCTAACTATGGCTACACCTTC. Its protein is CASSQGQGSNYGYTF.

The rearrangement links TRBV6-4 to TRBJ2-7; tentative D call: TRBD2 (5 bases). CDR3 length: 15 amino acids. V was trimmed by 4 bases and J by 3 bases, leaving 16 bases between them. The germline CDR1 and CDR2 sequences are MRHNA and SNTAGT. The CDR3 nucleotides are TGTGCCAGCAGTGGTCCGGGATTAATCGACTACGAGCAGTACTTC. Its protein is CASSGPGLIDYEQYF.

The chain employs TRBV27 and TRBJ2-7; no firm D call. The CDR3 has 13 amino acids. Germline CDR1 MNHEY, CDR2 SMNVEV (reference sequence). V lost 5 bases and J lost 4, with 12 bases in between. The CDR3 nucleotides read TGTGCCAGCAGTCCTTCGACTTCTTACGAGCAGTACTTC. It specifies CASSPSTSYEQYF.

The chain couples TRBV10-1 to TRBJ1-1, with D uncertain. CDR1 is WNHNN, CDR2 SYGVQD, per germline (reference sequence). V lost 5 bases, J lost 4 bases, and 14 bases lay in between. The CDR3 runs 14 residues. In nucleotides, the CDR3 is TGCGCCAGCAGTCCTTACATTGGATCCACTGAAGCTTTCTTT. Its protein product is CASSPYIGSTEAFF.

The rearrangement links TRBV13 to TRBJ1-5, with 9 bases that match TRBD1. V trimming: 0 bases; J trimming: 7 bases; junction bases outside the gene matches: 4. Germline lookup yields CDR1 PRHDT and CDR2 FYEKMQ (reference sequence). The CDR3 is 15 amino acids. For the CDR3, the DNA is TGTGCCAGCAGCTTAGGGGACAGGGGAGGACAGCCCCAGCATTTT. Amino acids: CASSLGDRGGQPQHF.

The gene calls are TRBV4-1 and TRBJ2-3, with 10 bases fitting TRBD2. V shed 1 base and J 2 bases; nucleotides not matched to a gene: 9. This CDR3 spans 18 amino acids. From germline, CDR1 is MGHRA and CDR2 YSYEKL. CDR3 amino acids: CASSQAPILAGLTDTQYF. The DNA of the CDR3 is TGCGCCAGCAGCCAAGCGCCGATACTAGCGGGGCTCACAGATACGCAGTATTTT.